Presented here are 22 T cell receptor beta chains from one specimen sequenced in a study of shared clonotypes between healthy human individuals. Naive CD8 cells comprised CD45RO-negative, CCR7-positively selected cells, excluding terminally differentiated effector memory CD45RA+ cells. TCRdb's copy holds only in-frame clones and misses some; the assay was immunoSEQ multiplex PCR. The sample yields 800,000 or so clones, around 96% seen once. Input material: naive CD8+ T cells sorted from blood. The receptors shown here come from a man in his thirties or forties in good health.

The rearrangement uses TRBV11-2 and TRBJ2-3; tentatively, D is TRBD1 or TRBD2 (5 bases each). Germline CDR1 and CDR2: SGHAT and FQNNGV. V lost 8 bases to trimming and J lost 4 bases, with 10 bases between them. This CDR3 region has 12 residues. The CDR3 DNA reads TGTGCCAGCCGAGGGGACGCAGATACGCAGTATTTT. Protein sequence: CASRGDADTQYF.

The chain joins TRBV18 to TRBJ2-7, with 13 bases lining up with TRBD2. Per germline, CDR1 KGHSH and CDR2 LQKENI. The CDR3 sequence is 15 residues long. The V and J ends lost 6 bases and 3 bases, in that order; junction bases with no gene match: 5. The CDR3 bases are TGTGCCAGCTCTCCTACTAGCGGGAGGGACTACGAGCAGTACTTC. Its translation is CASSPTSGRDYEQYF.

This chain connects TRBV11-3 to TRBJ2-5; 8 bases map to TRBD1. Trimming at V came to 5 bases and at J to 5 bases, leaving 10 bases not matched to a gene. This CDR3 has 15 residues. Germline V lookup: CDR1 SGHNT, CDR2 YENEEA. The CDR3 loop is CASSPGQESLETQYF. Here the CDR3 DNA reads TGTGCCAGCAGCCCGGGACAGGAAAGTCTTGAGACCCAGTACTTC.

V gene TRBV5-1 combines with J gene TRBJ2-5; the D gene is possibly TRBD1 (7 bases). The CDR3 runs 16 residues. Germline CDR1 reads SGHRS; CDR2 reads YFSETQ. V was trimmed by 0 bases and J by 1 base, leaving 13 bases between them. Written as DNA, the CDR3 is TGCGCCAGCAGCTTGGACCAGGGGGGATCCCAAGAGACCCAGTACTTC. This gives the protein CASSLDQGGSQETQYF.

This chain links TRBV13 with TRBJ2-2, with D maybe TRBD2 (6 bases). Germline loops: CDR1 PRHDT, CDR2 FYEKMQ (reference sequence). V lost 5 bases to trimming and J lost 7 bases, with 11 bases between them. The CDR3 extends over 13 amino acids. CDR3 in amino acids: CASSPPGVGELFF. Written as DNA, the CDR3 is TGTGCCAGCAGCCCCCCGGGGGTCGGGGAGCTGTTTTTT.

This chain connects TRBV27 to TRBJ1-2; 11 positions agree with TRBD1. V lost 10 bases, J lost 6 bases, and 13 bases stayed unmatched. The CDR3 is 15 residues long. CDR1 and CDR2 (germline): MNHEY, SMNVEV (reference sequence). The CDR3 reads CATSEGGQGVNGYTF. CDR3 nucleotide sequence: TGTGCCACCTCCGAAGGGGGACAGGGGGTGAATGGCTACACCTTC.

The V and J genes are TRBV28 and TRBJ2-6, with D unclear. Deletions cut 3 bases from V and 4 bases from J, with 10 bases between. Germline V gives CDR1 MDHEN, CDR2 SYDVKM. The CDR3 extends over 15 amino acids. The CDR3 here is CASSFHSSGANVLTF. The CDR3 nucleotides are TGTGCCAGCAGTTTCCACAGCTCCGGGGCCAACGTCCTGACTTTC. The variable domain in full, with the rest retrieved from reference TRBV28 and TRBJ2-6, is DVKVTQSSRYLVKRTGEKVFLECVQDMDHENMFWYRQDPGLGLRLIYFSYDVKMKEKGDIPEGYSVSREKKERFSLILESASTNQTSMYLCASSFHSSGANVLTFGAGSRLTVL.

This clone was observed a single time. J is TRBJ2-7 and V is TRBV15, with D perhaps given as TRBD1 or TRBD2 (5 bases each). V was shortened by 0 bases and J by 2 bases, with 11 bases between the two germline ends. The CDR3 runs 15 residues. In germline, CDR1 is LNHNV, CDR2 YYDKDF (reference sequence). The CDR3 DNA reads as TGTGCCACCAGCAGAGATCTGGGGGTCCCCTACGAGCAGTACTTC. Amino acids: CATSRDLGVPYEQYF. The full variable domain, with the rest looked up from reference TRBV15 and TRBJ2-7, is DAMVIQNPRYQVTQFGKPVTLSCSQTLNHNVMYWYQQKSSQAPKLLFHYYDKDFNNEADTPDNFQSRRPNTSFCFLDIRSPGLGDTAMYLCATSRDLGVPYEQYFGPGTRLTVT.

The chain couples TRBV4-1 to TRBJ2-1; 14 bases are shared with TRBD2. The V gene end was trimmed by 3 bases and the J gene end by 7 bases; junction bases not matched to a gene: 8. This CDR3 region has 17 residues. The germline V gene has CDR1 MGHRA and CDR2 YSYEKL. CDR3 region: CASSHTAGTSGSNEQFF. CDR3 nucleotide sequence: TGCGCCAGCAGCCATACCGCCGGGACTAGCGGGAGTAATGAGCAGTTCTTC.

The chain employs TRBV2 and TRBJ2-7, with 8 bases matching TRBD2. CDR3 length: 15 residues. Germline V lookup: CDR1 SNHLY, CDR2 FYNNEI. Trimming removed 4 bases from V and 1 base from J; junction bases left unmatched: 6. CDR3 nucleotides: TGTGCCAGCAGTGGCAGCGGGAGTATTTCCTACGAGCAGTACTTC. It is translated as CASSGSGSISYEQYF.

This clone was seen a single time. The V gene is TRBV29-1, the J gene TRBJ2-1, with D possibly being TRBD2 (5 bases). Deletions cut 2 bases from V and 10 bases from J, with 9 bases between. Looked up from germline, CDR1 is SQVTM and CDR2 is ANQGSEA. CDR3 size: 11 residues. DNA for the CDR3: TGCAGCGTTGAAAATGACTACGAGCAGTTCTTC. This encodes CSVENDYEQFF.

The chain carries TRBV27 and TRBJ1-2; the D is unclear. Trimming pared 6 bases from V and 4 bases from J, leaving 12 bases between. The germline V gene has CDR1 MNHEY and CDR2 SMNVEV (reference sequence). CDR3 size: 13 residues. The CDR3: CASRSRGIYGYTF. The CDR3 coding sequence is TGTGCCAGCAGATCCCGAGGAATCTATGGCTACACCTTC.

The V gene is TRBV27, the J gene TRBJ2-7, with 7 bases that match TRBD2. V lost 5 bases, J lost 4 bases, and 8 bases stayed unmatched. Germline loops: CDR1 MNHEY, CDR2 SMNVEV (reference sequence). The CDR3 loop spans 14 amino acids. CDR3 loop: CASSQPGGKYEQYF. The DNA for the CDR3 is TGTGCCAGCAGTCAACCCGGGGGGAAATACGAGCAGTACTTC.

In regard to this clone: Other DNA sequences in this sample translate to the same CDR3. The chain employs TRBV29-1 and TRBJ2-1; 10 bases are a match to TRBD2. The length of the CDR3 is 14 residues. Germline lookup yields CDR1 SQVTM and CDR2 ANQGSEA. Trimming at V came to 1 base and at J to 7 bases, leaving 4 bases not matched to a gene. This CDR3 is CSVEGLAGENEQFF. The DNA of the CDR3 is TGCAGCGTTGAAGGGCTAGCGGGGGAGAATGAGCAGTTCTTC.

V usage is TRBV30 and J usage is TRBJ2-1, with TRBD1 matching 11 bases. The junction had 8 bases not matched to a gene; V was cut back by 0 bases and J by 7 bases. Germline assignment: CDR1 GTSNPN and CDR2 SVGIG (reference sequence). The CDR3 sequence is 16 residues long. The CDR3 reads CAWSVNGQGARNEQFF. CDR3 DNA sequence: TGTGCCTGGAGTGTAAATGGACAGGGGGCGCGAAATGAGCAGTTCTTC.

The CDR3 nucleotides are TGCAGCGTTGAAGATAGACAGGGGGCCTTCTCCTACGAGCAGTACTTC. Amino acid sequence: CSVEDRQGAFSYEQYF. J is TRBJ2-7 and V is TRBV29-1, with 10 bases matching TRBD1. Germline-derived CDR1 and CDR2 are SQVTM and ANQGSEA. The CDR3 length is 16 residues. After removal of 0 bases from V and 0 bases from J, the junction contained 5 bases not matched to a gene.

This chain links TRBV7-2 with TRBJ2-1; D is unclear. CDR3 length: 13 residues. V was pared by 5 bases and J by 8 bases, with 13 bases between. The V gene's germline CDR1 is SGHTA and CDR2 FQGNSA. The CDR3 here is CASSPGPLDEQFF. DNA for the CDR3: TGTGCCAGCAGCCCGGGCCCCCTGGATGAGCAGTTCTTC.

This clone was counted a single time. The chain uses TRBV30 and TRBJ2-3, with 11 bases aligning to TRBD2. This CDR3 region has 15 residues. Germline V lookup: CDR1 GTSNPN, CDR2 SVGIG (reference sequence). Germline trimming cut 4 bases from V and 3 bases from J; bases unmatched to any gene: 6. CDR3 bases: TGTGCCTGGACCCTTGGACTAGCGGGTACAGATACGCAGTATTTT. This codes for CAWTLGLAGTDTQYF. Variable domain in full (rest from reference TRBV30 and TRBJ2-3): SQTIHQWPATLVQPVGSPLSLECTVEGTSNPNLYWYRQAAGRGLQLLFYSVGIGQISSEVPQNLSASRPQDRQFILSSKKLLLSDSGFYLCAWTLGLAGTDTQYFGPGTRLTVL.

This chain links TRBV4-1 with TRBJ1-3; D gene ambiguous. Trimming took 1 base from V and 2 from J, leaving 9 bases between them. The germline CDR1 and CDR2 sequences are MGHRA and YSYEKL. The CDR3 covers 15 residues. The DNA of the CDR3 is TGCGCCAGCAGCCAAGGCCTCGGGGCTGGAAACACCATATATTTT. Its protein is CASSQGLGAGNTIYF.

The chain joins TRBV5-1 to TRBJ2-5; D not resolved. The germline CDR1 and CDR2 sequences are SGHRS and YFSETQ. The CDR3 is 12 amino acids. V lost 5 bases to trimming and J lost 5 bases, with 10 bases between them. CDR3 loop: CASRNEGETQYF. CDR3 coding DNA: TGCGCCAGCAGGAACGAAGGGGAGACCCAGTACTTC.

The chain has TRBV5-1 and TRBJ2-1; 14 bases are shared with TRBD2. The V and J ends lost 3 bases and 10 bases, in that order; junction bases with no gene match: 6. This CDR3 has 15 residues. Germline lookup yields CDR1 SGHRS and CDR2 YFSETQ. As DNA, the CDR3 is TGCGCCAGCAGCTGGAGACTAGCGGGAGGGACCGAGCAGTTCTTC. Its translation: CASSWRLAGGTEQFF.

This chain links TRBV11-1 with TRBJ2-1; TRBD2 matches 8 bases. The trim removed 1 base at V and 4 bases at J, leaving 6 bases unmatched. The germline CDR1 and CDR2 sequences are SGHAT and FQDESV (reference sequence). The CDR3 totals 16 residues. CDR3 nucleotide sequence: TGTGCCAGCAGCTTAGTCTCCGGGAGGGTATACAATGAGCAGTTCTTC. This codes for CASSLVSGRVYNEQFF.